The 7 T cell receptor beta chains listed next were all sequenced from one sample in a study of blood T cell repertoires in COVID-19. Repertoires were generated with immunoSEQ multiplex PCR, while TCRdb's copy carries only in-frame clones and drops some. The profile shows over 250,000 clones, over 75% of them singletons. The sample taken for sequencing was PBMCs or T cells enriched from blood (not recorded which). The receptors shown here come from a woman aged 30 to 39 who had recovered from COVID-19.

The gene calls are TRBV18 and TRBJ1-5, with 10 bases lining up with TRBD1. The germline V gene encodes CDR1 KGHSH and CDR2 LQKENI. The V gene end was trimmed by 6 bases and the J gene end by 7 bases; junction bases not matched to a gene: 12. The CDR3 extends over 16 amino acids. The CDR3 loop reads CASSAMDRGSGQPQHF. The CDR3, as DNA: TGTGCCAGCTCGGCTATGGACAGGGGGTCAGGACAGCCCCAGCATTTT.

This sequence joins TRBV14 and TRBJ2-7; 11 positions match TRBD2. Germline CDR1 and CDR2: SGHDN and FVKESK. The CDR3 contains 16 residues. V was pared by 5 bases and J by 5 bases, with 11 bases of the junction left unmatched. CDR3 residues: CASSKVAGGFGDEQYF. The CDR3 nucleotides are TGTGCCAGCAGCAAAGTAGCGGGAGGGTTTGGGGACGAGCAGTACTTC.

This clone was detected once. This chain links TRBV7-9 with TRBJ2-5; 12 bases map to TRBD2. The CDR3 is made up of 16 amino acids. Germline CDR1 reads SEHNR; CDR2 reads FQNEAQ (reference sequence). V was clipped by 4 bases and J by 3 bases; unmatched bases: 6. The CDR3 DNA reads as TGTGCCAGCAGCTCGTCTAGCGGGAGGGAGAAAGAGACCCAGTACTTC. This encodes CASSSSSGREKETQYF.

CDR3 in DNA: TGTGCCAGCAGTCCGGGACTAGCGGGACGGAATGAGCAGTTCTTC. Protein sequence: CASSPGLAGRNEQFF. The chain joins TRBV28 to TRBJ2-1, with 13 bases fitting TRBD2. This CDR3 spans 15 amino acids. The germline V gene has CDR1 MDHEN and CDR2 SYDVKM. J was trimmed by 7 bases and V by 5 bases; bases with no gene match: 5.

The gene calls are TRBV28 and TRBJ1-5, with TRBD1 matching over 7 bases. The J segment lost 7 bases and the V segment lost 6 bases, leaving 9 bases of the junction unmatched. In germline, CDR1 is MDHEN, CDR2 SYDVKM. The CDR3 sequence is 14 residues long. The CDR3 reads CASRTDRAGQPQHF. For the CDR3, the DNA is TGTGCCAGCAGAACCGACAGGGCAGGACAGCCCCAGCATTTT.

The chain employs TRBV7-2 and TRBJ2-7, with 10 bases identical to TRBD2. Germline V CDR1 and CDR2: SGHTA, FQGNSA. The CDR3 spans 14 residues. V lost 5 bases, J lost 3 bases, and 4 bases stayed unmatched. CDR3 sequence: CASSRTSGSYEQYF. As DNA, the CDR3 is TGTGCCAGCAGCCGGACTAGCGGAAGCTACGAGCAGTACTTC.

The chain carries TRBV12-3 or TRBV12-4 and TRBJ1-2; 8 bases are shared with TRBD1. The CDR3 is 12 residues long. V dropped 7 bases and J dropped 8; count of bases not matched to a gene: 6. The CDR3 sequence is CASNQGATGYTF. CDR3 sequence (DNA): TGTGCCAGCAACCAGGGGGCGACAGGCTACACCTTC.